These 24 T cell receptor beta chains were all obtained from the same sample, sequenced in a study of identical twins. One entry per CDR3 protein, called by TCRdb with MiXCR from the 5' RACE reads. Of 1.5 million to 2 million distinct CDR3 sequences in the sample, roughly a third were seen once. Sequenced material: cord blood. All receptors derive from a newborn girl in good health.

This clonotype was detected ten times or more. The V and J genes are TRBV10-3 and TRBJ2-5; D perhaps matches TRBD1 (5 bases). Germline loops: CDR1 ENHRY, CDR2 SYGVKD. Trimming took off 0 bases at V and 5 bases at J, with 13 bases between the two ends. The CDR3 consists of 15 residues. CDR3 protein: CAISESMGLRETQYF. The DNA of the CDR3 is TGTGCCATCAGTGAGTCGATGGGGCTTCGGGAGACCCAGTACTTC.

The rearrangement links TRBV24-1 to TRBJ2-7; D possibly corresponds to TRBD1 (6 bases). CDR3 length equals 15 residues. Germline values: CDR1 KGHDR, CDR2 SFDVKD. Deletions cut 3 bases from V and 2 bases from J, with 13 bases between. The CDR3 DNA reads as TGTGCCACCAGTGATGCCCGACAGGCGACCTACGAGCAGTACTTC. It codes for CATSDARQATYEQYF.

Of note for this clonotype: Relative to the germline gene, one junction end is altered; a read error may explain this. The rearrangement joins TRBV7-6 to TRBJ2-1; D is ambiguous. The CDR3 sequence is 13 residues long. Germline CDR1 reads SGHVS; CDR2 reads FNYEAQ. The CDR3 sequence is CTSSLTSTNEQFF. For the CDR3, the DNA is TGTACCAGCAGCTTAACCAGCACAAATGAGCAGTTCTTC.

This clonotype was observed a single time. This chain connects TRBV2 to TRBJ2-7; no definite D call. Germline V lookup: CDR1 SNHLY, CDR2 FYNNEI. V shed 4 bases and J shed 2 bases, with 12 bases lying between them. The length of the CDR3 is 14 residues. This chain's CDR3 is CASSVVRSPYEQYF. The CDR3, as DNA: TGTGCCAGCAGTGTTGTCAGGAGCCCCTACGAGCAGTACTTC.

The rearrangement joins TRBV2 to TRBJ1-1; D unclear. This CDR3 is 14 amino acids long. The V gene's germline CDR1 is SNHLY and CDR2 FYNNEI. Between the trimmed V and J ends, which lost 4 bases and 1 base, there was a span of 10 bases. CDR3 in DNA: TGTGCCAGCAGTGGAAGACGCTCGAACACTGAAGCTTTCTTT. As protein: CASSGRRSNTEAFF.

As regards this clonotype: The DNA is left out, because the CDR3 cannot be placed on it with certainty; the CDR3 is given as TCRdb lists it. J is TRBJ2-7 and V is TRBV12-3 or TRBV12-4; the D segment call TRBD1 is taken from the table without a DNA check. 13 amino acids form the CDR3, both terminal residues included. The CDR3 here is CASSSSTGVKQYF.

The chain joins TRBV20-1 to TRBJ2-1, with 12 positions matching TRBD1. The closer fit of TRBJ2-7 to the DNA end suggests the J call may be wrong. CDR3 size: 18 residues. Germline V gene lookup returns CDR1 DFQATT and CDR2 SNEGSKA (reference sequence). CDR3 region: CSARARLTGTGGYNEQYF. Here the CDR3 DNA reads TGCAGTGCTAGAGCCAGACTAACCGGGACAGGGGGCTACAATGAGCAGTACTTC.

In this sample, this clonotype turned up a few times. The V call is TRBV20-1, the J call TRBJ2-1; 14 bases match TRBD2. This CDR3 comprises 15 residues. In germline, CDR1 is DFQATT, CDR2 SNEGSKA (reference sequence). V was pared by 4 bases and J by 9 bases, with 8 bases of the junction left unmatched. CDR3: CSATPGLAGESEQFF. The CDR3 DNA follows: TGCAGTGCTACCCCGGGACTAGCGGGAGAAAGTGAGCAGTTCTTC.

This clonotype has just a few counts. DNA of the CDR3: TGCAGCGTTGAAGGCCTCCGACGGAGTGGGCACCTCCACTTT. Amino acids: CSVEGLRRSGHLHF. The J gene is TRBJ1-6, the V gene TRBV29-1; D ambiguous. Germline-derived CDR1 and CDR2 are SQVTM and ANQGSEA. Trimming removed 1 base from V and 15 bases from J, with 19 bases in between. This CDR3 is built from 14 residues.

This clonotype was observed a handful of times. The CDR3 DNA reads TGCGCCAGCAGCTGGCAGTCCTCGGTACGCTTCGAGCAGTACTTC. Protein product: CASSWQSSVRFEQYF. The V gene is TRBV5-1, the J gene TRBJ2-5, with D hard to call. Judging by the DNA end, TRBJ2-7 fits better; the J call may be wrong. CDR3 length: 15 residues. Germline values: CDR1 SGHRS, CDR2 YFSETQ.

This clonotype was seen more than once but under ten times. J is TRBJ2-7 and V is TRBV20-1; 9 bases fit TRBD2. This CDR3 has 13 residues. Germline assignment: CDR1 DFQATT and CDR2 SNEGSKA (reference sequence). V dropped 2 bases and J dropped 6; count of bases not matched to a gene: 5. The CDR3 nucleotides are TGCAGTGCTAGACTAGCGGGACCCATCGAGCAGTACTTC. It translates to CSARLAGPIEQYF.

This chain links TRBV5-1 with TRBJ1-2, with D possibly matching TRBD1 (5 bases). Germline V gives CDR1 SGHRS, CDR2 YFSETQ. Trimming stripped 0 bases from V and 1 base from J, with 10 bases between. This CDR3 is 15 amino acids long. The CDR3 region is CASSLGDGYNYGYTF. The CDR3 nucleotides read TGCGCCAGCAGCTTGGGGGACGGATATAACTATGGCTACACCTTC.

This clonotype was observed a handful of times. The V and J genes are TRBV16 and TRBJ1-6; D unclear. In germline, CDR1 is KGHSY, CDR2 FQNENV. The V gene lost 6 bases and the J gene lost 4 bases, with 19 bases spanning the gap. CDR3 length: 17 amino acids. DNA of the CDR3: TGTGCCAGCAGACACAATGTGGCAGGCCTGTATAATTCACCCCTCCACTTT. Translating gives CASRHNVAGLYNSPLHF.

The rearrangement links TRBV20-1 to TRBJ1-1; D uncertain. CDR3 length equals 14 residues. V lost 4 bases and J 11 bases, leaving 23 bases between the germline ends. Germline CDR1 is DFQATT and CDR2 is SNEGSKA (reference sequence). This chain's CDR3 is CSAISAVAGPGAFF. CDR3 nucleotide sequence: TGCAGTGCTATCTCCGCCGTAGCGGGCCCTGGGGCTTTCTTT.

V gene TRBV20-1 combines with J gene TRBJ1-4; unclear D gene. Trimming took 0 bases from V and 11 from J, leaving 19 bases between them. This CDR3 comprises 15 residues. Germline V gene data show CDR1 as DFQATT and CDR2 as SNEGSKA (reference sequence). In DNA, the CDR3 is TGCAGTGCTAGAGATTGGATGGTCCCTCAGGACAAACTGTTTTTT. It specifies CSARDWMVPQDKLFF.

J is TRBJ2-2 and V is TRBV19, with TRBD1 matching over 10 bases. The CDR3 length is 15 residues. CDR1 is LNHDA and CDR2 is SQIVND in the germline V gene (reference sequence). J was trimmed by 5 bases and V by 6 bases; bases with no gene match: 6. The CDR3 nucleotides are TGTGCCAGTAGCCGTGGGGGACAGGGGACCGGGGAGCTGTTTTTT. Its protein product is CASSRGGQGTGELFF.

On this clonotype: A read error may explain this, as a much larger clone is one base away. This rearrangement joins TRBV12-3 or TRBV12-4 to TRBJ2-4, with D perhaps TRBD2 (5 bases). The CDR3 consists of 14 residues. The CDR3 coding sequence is TGTGCCAGCAGTTCAACGGAGGCCAGAAACATTCAGTACTTC. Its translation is CASSSTEARNIQYF.

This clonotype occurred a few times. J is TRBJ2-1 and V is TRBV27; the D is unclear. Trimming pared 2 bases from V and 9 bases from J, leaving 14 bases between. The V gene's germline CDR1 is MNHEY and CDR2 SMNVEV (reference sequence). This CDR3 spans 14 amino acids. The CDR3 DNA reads TGTGCCAGCAGTTTAGGGCTAGTTGGGGTTGAGCAGTTCTTC. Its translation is CASSLGLVGVEQFF.

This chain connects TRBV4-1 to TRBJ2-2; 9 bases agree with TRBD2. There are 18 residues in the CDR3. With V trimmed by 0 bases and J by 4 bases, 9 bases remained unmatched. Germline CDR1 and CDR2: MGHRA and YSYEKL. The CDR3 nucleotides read TGCGCCAGCAGCCAAGAACCCCTTAGCGGGGGTGGCACCGGGGAGCTGTTTTTT. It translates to CASSQEPLSGGGTGELFF.

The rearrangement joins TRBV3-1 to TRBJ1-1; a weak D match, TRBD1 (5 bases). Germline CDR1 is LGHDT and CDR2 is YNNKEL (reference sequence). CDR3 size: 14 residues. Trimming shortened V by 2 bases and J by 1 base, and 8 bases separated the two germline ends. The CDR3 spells CASSQTRGNTEAFF. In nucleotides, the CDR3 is TGTGCCAGCAGCCAAACGAGGGGGAACACTGAAGCTTTCTTT.

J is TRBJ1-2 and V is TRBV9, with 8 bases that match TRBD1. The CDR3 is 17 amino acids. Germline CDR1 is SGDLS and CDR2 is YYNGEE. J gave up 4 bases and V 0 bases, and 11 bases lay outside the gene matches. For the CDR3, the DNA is TGTGCCAGCAGCGTAGCCGTCGGGGCCGGACAGGGCTATGGCTACACCTTC. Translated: CASSVAVGAGQGYGYTF.

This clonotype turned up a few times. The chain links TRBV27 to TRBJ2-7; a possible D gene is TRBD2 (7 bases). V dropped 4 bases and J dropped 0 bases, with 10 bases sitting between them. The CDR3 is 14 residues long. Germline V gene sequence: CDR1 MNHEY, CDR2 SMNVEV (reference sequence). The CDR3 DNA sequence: TGTGCCAGCAGTTGGGGAGGGGGCTCCTACGAGCAGTACTTC. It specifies CASSWGGGSYEQYF.

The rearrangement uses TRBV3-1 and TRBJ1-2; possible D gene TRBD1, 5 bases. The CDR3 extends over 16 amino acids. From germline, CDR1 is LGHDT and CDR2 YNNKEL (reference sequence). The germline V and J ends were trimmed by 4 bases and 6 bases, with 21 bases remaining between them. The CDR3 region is CASSLSPGTPSDGYTF. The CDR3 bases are TGTGCCAGCAGCCTTTCTCCCGGGACTCCGAGCGATGGCTACACCTTC. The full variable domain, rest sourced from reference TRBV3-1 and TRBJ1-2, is DTAVSQTPKYLVTQMGNDKSIKCEQNLGHDTMYWYKQDSKKFLKIMFSYNNKELIINETVPNRFSPKSPDKAHLNLHINSLELGDSAVYFCASSLSPGTPSDGYTFGSGTRLTVV.

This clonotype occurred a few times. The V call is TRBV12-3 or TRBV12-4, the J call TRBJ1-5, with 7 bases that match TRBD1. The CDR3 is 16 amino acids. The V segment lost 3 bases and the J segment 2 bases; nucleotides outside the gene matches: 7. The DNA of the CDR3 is TGTGCCAGCAGTTTTCCCACAGGGGCAGGCAATCAGCCCCAGCATTTT. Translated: CASSFPTGAGNQPQHF.